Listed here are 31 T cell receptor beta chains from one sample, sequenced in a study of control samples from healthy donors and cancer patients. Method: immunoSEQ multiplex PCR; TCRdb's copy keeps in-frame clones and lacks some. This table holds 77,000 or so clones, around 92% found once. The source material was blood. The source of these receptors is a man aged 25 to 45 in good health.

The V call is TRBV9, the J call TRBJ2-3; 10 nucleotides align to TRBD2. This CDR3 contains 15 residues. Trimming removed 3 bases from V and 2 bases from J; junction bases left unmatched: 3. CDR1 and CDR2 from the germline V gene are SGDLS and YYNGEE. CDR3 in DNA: TGTGCCAGCAGCGCTAGCGGGAGTCCCACAGATACGCAGTATTTT. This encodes CASSASGSPTDTQYF.

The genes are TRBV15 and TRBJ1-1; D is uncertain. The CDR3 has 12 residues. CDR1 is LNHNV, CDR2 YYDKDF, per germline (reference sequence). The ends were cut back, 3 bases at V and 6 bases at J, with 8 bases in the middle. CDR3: CATSSHGSEAFF. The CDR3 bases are TGTGCCACCAGCAGTCACGGATCTGAAGCTTTCTTT.

CDR3 amino acids: CASSYLKGNSPLHF. The DNA for the CDR3 is TGTGCCAGCAGTTACTTGAAGGGAAACTCACCCCTCCACTTT. The V call is TRBV27, the J call TRBJ1-6; D is unclear. CDR3 size: 14 residues. V shed 4 bases and J shed 10 bases, with 14 bases lying between them. Germline V lookup: CDR1 MNHEY, CDR2 SMNVEV (reference sequence).

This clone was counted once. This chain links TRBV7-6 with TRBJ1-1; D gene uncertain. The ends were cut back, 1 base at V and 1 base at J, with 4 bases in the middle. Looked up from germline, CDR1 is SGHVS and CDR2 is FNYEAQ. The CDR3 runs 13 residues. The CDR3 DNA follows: TGTGCCAGCAGCTTAGAGCAGAACACTGAAGCTTTCTTT. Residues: CASSLEQNTEAFF.

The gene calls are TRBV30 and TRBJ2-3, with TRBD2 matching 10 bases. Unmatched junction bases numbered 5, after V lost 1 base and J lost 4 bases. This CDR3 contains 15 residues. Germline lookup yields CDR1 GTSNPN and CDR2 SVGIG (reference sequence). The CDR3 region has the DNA TGTGCCTGGAGTGAAGCGGGGGGGGGAGCAGATACGCAGTATTTT. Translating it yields CAWSEAGGGADTQYF.

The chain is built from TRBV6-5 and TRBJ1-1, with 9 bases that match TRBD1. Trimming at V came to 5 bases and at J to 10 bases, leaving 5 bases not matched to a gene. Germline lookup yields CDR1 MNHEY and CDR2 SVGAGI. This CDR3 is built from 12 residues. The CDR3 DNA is TGTGCCAGCAGTCCCGGGACAGGGCGAGCTTTCTTT. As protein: CASSPGTGRAFF.

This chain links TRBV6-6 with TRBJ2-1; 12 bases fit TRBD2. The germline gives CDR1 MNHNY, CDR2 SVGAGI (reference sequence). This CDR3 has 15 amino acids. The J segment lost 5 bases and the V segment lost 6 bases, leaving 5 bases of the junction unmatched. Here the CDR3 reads CASRRTSGDDNEQFF. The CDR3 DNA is TGTGCCAGCAGAAGGACTAGCGGGGATGACAATGAGCAGTTCTTC.

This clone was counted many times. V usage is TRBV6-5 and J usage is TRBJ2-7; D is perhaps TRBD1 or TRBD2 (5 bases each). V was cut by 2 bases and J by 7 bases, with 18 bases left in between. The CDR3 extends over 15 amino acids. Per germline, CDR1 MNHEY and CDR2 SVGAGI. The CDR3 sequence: CASSYVSDPWGEQYF. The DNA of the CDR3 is TGTGCCAGCAGTTACGTTAGTGATCCATGGGGGGAGCAGTACTTC.

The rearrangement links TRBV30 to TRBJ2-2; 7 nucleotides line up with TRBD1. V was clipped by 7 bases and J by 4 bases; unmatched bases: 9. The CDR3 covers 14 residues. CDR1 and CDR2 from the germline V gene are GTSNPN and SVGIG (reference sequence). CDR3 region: CAFTWDRLTGELFF. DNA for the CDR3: TGTGCCTTTACCTGGGACAGACTCACCGGGGAGCTGTTTTTT. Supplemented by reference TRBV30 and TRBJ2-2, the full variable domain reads SQTIHQWPATLVQPVGSPLSLECTVEGTSNPNLYWYRQAAGRGLQLLFYSVGIGQISSEVPQNLSASRPQDRQFILSSKKLLLSDSGFYLCAFTWDRLTGELFFGEGSRLTVL.

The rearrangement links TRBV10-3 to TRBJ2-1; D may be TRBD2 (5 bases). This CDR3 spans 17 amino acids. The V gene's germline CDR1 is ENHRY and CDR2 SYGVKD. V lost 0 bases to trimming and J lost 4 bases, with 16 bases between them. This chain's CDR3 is CAISESVTERIYNEQFF. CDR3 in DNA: TGTGCCATCAGTGAGTCGGTCACCGAGCGGATTTACAATGAGCAGTTCTTC.

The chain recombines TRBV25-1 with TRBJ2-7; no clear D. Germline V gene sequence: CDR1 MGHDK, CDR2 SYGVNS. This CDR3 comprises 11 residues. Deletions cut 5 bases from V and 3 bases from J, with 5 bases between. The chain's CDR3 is CASSFLYEQYF. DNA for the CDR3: TGTGCCAGCAGTTTCCTCTACGAGCAGTACTTC.

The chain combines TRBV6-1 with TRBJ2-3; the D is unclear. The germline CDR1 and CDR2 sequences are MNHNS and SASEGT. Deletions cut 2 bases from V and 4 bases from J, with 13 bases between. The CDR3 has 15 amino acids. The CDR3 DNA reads TGTGCCAGCAGTGAACTTGGGCCTAGGGCAGATACGCAGTATTTT. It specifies CASSELGPRADTQYF.

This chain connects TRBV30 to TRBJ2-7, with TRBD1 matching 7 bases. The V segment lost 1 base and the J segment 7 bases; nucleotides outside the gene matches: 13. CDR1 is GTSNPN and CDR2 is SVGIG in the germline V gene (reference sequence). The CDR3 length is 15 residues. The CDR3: CAWSGGTASRYEQYF. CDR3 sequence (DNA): TGTGCCTGGAGTGGGGGGACAGCCTCTAGGTATGAGCAGTACTTC. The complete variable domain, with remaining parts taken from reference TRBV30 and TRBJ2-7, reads SQTIHQWPATLVQPVGSPLSLECTVEGTSNPNLYWYRQAAGRGLQLLFYSVGIGQISSEVPQNLSASRPQDRQFILSSKKLLLSDSGFYLCAWSGGTASRYEQYFGPGTRLTVT.

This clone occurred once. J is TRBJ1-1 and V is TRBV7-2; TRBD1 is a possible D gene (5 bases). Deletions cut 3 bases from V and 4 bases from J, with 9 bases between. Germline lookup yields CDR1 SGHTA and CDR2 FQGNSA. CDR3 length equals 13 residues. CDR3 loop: CASSFRAGTEAFF. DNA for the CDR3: TGTGCCAGCAGCTTCAGGGCGGGCACTGAAGCTTTCTTT.

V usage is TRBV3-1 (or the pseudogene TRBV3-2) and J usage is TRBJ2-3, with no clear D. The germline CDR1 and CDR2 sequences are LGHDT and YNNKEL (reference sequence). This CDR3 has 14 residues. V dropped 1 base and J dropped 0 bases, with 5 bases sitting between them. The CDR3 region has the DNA TGTGCCAGCAGCCAAGCTACTAGCACAGATACGCAGTATTTT. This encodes CASSQATSTDTQYF.

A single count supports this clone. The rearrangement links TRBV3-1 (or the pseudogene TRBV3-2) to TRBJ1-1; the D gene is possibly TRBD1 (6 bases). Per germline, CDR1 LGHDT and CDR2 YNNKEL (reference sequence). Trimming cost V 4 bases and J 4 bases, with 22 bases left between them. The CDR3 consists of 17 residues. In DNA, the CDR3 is TGTGCCAGCAGCCGCTCCCATTTCGGGACAAGGGGCACTGAAGCTTTCTTT. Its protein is CASSRSHFGTRGTEAFF.

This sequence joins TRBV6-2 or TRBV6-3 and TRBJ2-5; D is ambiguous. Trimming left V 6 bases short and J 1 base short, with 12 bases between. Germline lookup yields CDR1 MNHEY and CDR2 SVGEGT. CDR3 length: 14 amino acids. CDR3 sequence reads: CASSHNRPQETQYF. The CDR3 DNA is TGTGCCAGCAGCCACAACCGTCCCCAAGAGACCCAGTACTTC.

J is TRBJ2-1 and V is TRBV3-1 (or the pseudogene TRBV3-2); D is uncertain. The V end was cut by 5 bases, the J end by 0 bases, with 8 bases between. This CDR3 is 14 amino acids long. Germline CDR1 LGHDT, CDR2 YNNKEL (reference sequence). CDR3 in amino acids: CASSNGFSYNEQFF. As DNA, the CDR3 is TGTGCCAGCAGCAACGGGTTCTCCTACAATGAGCAGTTCTTC.

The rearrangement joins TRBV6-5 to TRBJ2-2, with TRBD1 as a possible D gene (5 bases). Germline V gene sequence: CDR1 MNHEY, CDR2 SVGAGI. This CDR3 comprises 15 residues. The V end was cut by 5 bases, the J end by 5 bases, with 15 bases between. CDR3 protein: CASSKQDPPTGELFF. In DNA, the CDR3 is TGTGCCAGCAGTAAACAGGATCCACCTACCGGGGAGCTGTTTTTT.

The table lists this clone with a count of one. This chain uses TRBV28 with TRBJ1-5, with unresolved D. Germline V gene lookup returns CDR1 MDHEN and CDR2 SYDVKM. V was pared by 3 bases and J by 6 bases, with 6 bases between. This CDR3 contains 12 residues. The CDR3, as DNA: TGTGCCAGCAGTTTCCCCGGTCAGCCCCAGCATTTT. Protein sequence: CASSFPGQPQHF.

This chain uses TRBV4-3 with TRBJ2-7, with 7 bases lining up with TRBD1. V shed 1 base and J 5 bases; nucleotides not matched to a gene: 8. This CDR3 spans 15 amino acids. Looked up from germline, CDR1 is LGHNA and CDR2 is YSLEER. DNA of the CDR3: TGCGCCAGCAGCCAAGGAGGACAGGCAATGGACGAGCAGTACTTC. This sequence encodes CASSQGGQAMDEQYF.

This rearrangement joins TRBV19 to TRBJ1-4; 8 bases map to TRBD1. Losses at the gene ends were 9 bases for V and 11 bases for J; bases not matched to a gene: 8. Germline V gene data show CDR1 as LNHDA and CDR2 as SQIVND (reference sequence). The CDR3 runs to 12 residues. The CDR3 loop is CARDRVMYKLFF. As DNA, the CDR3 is TGTGCCAGGGACAGGGTCATGTATAAACTGTTTTTT.

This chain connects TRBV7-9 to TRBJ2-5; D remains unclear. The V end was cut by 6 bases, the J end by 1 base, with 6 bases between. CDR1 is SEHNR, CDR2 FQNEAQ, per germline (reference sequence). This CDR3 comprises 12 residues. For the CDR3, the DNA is TGTGCCAGCAGGGGCCCCCAAGAGACCCAGTACTTC. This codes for CASRGPQETQYF.

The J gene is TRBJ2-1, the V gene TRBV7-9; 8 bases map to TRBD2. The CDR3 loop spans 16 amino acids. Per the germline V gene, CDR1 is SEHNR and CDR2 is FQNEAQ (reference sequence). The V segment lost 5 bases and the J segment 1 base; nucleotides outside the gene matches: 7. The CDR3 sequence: CASSPGSGSSYNEQFF. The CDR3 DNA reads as TGTGCCAGCAGCCCGGGGAGCGGGAGTTCCTACAATGAGCAGTTCTTC.

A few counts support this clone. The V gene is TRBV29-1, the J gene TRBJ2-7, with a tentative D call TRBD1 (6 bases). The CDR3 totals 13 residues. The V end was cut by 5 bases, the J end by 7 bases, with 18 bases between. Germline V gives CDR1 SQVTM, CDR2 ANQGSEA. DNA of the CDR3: TGCAGCGTTCTGGCTCAGGGGATCGGGGAGCAGTACTTC. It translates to CSVLAQGIGEQYF.

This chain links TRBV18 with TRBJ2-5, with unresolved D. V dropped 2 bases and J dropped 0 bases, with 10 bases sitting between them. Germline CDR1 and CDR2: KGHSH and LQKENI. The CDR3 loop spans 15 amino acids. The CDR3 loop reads CASSPSLGYQETQYF. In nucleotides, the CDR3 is TGTGCCAGCTCACCATCGTTGGGGTACCAAGAGACCCAGTACTTC. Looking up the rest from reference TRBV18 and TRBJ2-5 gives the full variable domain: NAGVMQNPRHLVRRRGQEARLRCSPMKGHSHVYWYRQLPEEGLKFMVYLQKENIIDESGMPKERFSAEFPKEGPSILRIQQVVRGDSAAYFCASSPSLGYQETQYFGPGTRLLVL.

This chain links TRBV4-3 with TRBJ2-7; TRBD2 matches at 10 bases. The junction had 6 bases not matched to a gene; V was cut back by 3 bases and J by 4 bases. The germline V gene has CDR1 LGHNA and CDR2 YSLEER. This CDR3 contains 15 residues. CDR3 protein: CASSQVAGGSYEQYF. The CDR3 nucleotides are TGCGCCAGCAGCCAGGTAGCGGGGGGATCTTACGAGCAGTACTTC.

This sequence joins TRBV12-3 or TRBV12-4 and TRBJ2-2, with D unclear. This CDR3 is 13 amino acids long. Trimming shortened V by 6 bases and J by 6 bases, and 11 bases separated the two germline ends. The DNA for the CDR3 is TGTGCCAGCAGCGGACCGGGCGCCGGGGAGCTGTTTTTT. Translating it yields CASSGPGAGELFF.

This CDR3 is CASSGGRNTEAFF. The CDR3 region has the DNA TGTGCCAGCAGTGGTGGACGGAACACTGAAGCTTTCTTT. The chain joins TRBV2 to TRBJ1-1; D call uncertain. Germline CDR1 and CDR2: SNHLY and FYNNEI. Trimming took off 4 bases at V and 1 base at J, with 7 bases between the two ends. The CDR3 spans 13 residues.

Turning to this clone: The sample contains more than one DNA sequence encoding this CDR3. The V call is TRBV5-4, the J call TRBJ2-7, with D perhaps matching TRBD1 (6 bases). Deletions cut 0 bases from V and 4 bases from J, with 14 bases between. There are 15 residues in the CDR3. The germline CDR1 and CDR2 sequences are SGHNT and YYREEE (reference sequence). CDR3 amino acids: CASSLDTGPSYEQYF. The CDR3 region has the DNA TGTGCCAGCAGCTTGGATACAGGGCCATCTTACGAGCAGTACTTC.

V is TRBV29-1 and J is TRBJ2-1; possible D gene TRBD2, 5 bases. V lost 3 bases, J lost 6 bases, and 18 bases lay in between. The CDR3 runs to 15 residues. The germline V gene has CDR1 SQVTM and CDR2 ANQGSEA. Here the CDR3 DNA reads TGCAGCGTTGAGGCTAGCTGGGAAAGGCGCAATGAGCAGTTCTTC. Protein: CSVEASWERRNEQFF.